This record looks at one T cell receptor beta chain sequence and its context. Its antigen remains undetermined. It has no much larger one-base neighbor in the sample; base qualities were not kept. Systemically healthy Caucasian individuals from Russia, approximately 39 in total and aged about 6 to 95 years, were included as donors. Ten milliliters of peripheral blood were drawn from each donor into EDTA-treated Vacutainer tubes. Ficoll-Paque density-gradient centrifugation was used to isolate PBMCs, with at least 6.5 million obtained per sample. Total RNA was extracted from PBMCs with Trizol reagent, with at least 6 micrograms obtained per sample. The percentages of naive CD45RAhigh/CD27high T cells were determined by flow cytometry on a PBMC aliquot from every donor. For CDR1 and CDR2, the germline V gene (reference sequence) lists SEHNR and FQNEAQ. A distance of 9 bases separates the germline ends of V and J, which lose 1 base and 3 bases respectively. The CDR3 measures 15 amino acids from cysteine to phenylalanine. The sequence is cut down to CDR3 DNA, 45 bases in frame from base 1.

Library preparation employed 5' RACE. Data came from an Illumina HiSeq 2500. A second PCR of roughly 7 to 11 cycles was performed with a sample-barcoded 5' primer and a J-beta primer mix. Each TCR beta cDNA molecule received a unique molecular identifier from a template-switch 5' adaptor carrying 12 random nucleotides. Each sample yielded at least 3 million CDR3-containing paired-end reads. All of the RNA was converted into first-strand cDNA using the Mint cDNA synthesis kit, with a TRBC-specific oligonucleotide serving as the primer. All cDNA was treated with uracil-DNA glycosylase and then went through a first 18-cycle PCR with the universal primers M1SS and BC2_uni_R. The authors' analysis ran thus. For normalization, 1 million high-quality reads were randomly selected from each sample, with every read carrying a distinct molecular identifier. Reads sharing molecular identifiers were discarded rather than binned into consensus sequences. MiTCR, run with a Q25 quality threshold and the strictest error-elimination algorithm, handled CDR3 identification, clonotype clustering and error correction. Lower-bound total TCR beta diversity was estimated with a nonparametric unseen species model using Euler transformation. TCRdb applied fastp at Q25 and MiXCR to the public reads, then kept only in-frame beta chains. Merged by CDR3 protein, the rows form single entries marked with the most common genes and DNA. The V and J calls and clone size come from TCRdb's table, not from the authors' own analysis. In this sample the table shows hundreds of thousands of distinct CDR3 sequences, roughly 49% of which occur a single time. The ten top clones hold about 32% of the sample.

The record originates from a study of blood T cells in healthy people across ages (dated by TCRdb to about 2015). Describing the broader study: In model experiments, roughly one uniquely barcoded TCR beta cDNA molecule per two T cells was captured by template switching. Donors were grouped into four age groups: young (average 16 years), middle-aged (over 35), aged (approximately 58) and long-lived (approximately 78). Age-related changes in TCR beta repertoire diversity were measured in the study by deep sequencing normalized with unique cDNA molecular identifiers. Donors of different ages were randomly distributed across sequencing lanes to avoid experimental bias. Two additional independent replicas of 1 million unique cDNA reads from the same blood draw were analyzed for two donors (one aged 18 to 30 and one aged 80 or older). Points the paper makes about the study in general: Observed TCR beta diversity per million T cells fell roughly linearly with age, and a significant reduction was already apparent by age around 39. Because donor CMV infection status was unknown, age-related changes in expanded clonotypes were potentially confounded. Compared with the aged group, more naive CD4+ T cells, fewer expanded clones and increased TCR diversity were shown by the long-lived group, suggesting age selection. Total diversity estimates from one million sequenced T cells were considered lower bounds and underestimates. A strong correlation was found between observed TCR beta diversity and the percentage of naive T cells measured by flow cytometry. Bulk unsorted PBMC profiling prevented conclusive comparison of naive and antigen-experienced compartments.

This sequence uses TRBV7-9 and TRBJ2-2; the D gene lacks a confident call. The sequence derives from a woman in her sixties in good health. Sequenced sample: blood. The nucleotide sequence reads TGTGCCAGCAGCTTAGTTTTCAGCTACACCGGGGAGCTGTTTTTT. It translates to CASSLVFSYTGELFF.